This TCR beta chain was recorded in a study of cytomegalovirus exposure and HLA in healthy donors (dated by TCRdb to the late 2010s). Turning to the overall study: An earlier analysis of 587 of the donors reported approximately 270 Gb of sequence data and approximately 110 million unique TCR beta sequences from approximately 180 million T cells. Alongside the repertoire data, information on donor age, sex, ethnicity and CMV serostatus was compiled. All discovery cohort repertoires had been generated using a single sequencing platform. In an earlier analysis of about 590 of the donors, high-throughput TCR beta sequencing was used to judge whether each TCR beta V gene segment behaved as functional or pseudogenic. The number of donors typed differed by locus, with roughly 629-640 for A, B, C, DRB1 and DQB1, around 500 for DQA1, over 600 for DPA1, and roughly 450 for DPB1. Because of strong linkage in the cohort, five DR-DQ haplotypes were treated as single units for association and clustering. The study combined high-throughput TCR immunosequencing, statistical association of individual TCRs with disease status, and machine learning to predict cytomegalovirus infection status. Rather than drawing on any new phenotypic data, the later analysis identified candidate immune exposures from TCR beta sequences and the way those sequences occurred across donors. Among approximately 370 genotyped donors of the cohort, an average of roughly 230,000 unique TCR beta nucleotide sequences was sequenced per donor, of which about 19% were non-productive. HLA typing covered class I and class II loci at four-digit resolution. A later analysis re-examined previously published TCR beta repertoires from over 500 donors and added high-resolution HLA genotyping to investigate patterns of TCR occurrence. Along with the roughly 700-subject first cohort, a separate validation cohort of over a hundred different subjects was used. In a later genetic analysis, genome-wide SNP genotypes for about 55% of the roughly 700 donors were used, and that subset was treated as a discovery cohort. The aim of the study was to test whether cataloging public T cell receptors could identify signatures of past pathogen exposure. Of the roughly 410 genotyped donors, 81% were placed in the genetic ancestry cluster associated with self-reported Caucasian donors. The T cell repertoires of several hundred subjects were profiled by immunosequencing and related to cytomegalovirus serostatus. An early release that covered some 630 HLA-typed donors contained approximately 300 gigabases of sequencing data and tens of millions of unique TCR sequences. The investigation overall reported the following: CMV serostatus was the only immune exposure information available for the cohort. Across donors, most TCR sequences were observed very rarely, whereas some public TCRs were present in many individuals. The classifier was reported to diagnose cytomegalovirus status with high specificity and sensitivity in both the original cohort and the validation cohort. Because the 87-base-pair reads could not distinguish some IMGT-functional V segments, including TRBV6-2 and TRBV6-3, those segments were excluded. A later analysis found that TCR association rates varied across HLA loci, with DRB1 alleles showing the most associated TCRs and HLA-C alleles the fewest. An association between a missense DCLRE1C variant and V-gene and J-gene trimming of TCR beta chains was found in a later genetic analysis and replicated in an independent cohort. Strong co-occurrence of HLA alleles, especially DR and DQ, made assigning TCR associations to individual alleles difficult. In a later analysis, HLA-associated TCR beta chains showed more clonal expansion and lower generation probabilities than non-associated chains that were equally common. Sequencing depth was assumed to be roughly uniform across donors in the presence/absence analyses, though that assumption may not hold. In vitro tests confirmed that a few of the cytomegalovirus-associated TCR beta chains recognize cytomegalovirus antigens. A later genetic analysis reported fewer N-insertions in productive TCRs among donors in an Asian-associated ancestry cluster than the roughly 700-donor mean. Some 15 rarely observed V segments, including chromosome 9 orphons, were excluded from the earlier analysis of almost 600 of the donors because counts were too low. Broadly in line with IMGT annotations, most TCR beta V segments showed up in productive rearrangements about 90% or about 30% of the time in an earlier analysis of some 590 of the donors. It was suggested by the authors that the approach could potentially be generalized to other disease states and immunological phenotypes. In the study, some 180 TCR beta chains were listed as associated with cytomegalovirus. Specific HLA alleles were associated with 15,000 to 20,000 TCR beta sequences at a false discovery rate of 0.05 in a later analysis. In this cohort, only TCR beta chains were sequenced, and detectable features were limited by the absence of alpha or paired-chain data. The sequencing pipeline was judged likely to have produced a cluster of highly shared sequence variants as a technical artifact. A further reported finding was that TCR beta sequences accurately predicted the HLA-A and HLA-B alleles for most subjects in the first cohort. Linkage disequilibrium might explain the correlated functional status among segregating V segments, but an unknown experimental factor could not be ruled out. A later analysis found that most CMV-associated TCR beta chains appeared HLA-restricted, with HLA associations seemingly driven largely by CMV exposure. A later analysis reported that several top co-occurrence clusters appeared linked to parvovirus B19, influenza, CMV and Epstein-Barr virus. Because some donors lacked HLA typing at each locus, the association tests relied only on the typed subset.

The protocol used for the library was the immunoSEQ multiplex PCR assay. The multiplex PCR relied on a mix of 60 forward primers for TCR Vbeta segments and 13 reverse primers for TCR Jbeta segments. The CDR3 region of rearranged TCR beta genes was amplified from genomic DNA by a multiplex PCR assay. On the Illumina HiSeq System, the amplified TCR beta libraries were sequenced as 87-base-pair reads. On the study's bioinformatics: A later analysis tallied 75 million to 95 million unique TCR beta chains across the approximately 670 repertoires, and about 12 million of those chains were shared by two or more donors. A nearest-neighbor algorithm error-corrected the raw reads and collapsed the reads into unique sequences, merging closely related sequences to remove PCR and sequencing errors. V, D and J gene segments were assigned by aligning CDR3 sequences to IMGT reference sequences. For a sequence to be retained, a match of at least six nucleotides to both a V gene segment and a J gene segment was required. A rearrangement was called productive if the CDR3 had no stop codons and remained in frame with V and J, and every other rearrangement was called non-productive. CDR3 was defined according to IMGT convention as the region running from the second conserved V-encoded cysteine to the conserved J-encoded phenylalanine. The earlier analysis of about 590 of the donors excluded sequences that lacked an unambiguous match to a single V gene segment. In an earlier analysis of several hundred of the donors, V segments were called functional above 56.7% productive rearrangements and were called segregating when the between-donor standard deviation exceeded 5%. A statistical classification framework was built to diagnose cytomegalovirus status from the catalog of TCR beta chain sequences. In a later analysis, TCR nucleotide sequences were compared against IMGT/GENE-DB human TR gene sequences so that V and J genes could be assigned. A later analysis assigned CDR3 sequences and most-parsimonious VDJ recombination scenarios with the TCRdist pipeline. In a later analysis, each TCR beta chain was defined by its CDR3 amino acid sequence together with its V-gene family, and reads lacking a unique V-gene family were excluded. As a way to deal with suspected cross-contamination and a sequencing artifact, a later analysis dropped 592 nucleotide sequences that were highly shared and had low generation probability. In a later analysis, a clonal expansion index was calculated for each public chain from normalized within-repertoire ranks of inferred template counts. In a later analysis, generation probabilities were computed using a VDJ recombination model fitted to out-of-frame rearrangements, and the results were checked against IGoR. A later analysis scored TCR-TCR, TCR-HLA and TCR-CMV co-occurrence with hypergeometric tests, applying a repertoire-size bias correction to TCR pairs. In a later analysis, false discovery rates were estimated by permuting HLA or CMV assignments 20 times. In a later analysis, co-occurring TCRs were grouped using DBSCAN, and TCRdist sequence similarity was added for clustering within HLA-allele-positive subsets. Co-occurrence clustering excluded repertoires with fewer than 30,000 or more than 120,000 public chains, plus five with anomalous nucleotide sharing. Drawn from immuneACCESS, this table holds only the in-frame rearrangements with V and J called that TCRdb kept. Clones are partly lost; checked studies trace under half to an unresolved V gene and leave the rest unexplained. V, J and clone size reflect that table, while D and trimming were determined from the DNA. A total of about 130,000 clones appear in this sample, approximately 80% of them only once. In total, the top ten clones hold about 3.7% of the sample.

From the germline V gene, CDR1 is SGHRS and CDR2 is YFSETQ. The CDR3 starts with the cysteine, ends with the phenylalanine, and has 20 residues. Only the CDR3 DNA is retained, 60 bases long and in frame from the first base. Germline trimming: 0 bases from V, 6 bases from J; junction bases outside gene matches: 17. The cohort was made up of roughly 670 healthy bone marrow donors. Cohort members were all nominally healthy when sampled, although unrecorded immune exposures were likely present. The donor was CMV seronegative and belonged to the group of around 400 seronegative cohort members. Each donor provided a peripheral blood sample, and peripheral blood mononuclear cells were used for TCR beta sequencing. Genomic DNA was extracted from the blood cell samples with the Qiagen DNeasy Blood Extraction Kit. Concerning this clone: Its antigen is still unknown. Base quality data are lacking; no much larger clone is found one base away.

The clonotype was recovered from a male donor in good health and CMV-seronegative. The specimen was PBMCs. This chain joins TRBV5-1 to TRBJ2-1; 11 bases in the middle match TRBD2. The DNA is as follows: TGCGCCAGCAGCTTGGCCGGGTCTAGCGGGGGGCTCACCTTTCTCAATGAGCAGTTCTTC. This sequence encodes CASSLAGSSGGLTFLNEQFF.